The text below deals with one T cell receptor (beta chain). The data originate from a study of blood T cell repertoires in COVID-19. The wider study: COVID-19 samples from acute and convalescent phases originated in the United States, Italy and Spain. PBMCs, B-cell-depleted T cells, or T cells were the source of the cDNA or gDNA that made up the material.

With 7 bases clipped from V and 2 bases from J, the junction kept 3 bases outside the gene matches. Germline V gene data show CDR1 as MNHEY and CDR2 as SVGAGI. CDR3 size: 13 residues. As processed by the authors: Amplification with reference gene primers provided the estimates of nucleated cell counts. Assay: immunoSEQ multiplex PCR; the TCRdb copy retains only in-frame clones and omits some. D and trimming were read from the DNA, whereas the V and J calls and clone size are those reported in that table. Seen here are under 150,000 clones, just under 85% observed once, and the top ten hold less than 9%.

Material: peripheral blood. This clonotype was sampled from a man between 65 and 85 years old with active or convalescent COVID-19. The V and J genes are TRBV6-5 and TRBJ2-7, with 9 bases lining up with TRBD1. CDR3 sequence: CASMGQGPYEQYF. CDR3 nucleotides: TGTGCCAGCATGGGACAGGGTCCCTACGAGCAGTACTTC.